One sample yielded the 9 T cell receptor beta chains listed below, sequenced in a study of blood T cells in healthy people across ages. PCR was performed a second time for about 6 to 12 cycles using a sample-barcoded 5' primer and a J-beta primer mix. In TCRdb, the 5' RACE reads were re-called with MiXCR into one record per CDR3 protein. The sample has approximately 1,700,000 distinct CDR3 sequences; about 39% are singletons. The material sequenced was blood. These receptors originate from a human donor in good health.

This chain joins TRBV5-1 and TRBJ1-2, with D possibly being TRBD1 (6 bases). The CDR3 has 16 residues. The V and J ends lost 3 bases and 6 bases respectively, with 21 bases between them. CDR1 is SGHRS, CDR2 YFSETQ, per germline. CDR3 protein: CASSSATDRNLDGYTF. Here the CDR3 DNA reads TGCGCCAGCAGCTCGGCGACCGACAGGAACCTTGATGGCTACACCTTC.

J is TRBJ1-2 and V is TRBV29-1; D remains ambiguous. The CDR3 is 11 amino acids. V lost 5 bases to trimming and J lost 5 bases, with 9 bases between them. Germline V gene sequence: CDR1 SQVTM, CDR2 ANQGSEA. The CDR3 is CSVINGYGYTF. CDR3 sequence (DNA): TGCAGCGTTATTAATGGGTATGGCTACACCTTC.

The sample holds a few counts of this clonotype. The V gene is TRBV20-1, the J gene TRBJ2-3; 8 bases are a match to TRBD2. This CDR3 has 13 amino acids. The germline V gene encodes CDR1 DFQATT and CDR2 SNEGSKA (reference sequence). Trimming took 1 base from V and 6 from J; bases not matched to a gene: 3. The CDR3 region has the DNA TGCAGTGCTAGAGCGGGGGGGCACGATACGCAGTATTTT. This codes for CSARAGGHDTQYF.

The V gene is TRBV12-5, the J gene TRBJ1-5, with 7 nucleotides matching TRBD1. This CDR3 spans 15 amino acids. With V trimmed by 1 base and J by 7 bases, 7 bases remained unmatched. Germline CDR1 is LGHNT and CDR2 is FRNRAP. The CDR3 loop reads CASGLESGGNQPQHF. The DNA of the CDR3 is TGTGCTAGTGGTTTGGAATCAGGGGGAAACCAGCCCCAGCATTTT. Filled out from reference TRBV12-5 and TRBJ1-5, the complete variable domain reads DARVTQTPRHKVTEMGQEVTMRCQPILGHNTVFWYRQTMMQGLELLAYFRNRAPLDDSGMPKDRFSAEMPDATLATLKIQPSEPRDSAVYFCASGLESGGNQPQHFGDGTRLSIL.

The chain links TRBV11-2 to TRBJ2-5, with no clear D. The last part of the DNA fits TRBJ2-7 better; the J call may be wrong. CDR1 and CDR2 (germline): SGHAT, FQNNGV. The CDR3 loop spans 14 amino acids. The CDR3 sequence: CASSITSYGGEQYF. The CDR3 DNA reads TGTGCCAGCAGCATAACCTCTTATGGTGGCGAGCAGTACTTC.

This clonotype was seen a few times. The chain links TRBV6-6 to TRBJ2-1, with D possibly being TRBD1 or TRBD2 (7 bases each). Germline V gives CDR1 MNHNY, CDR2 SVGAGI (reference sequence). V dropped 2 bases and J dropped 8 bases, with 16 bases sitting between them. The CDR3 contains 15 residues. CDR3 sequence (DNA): TGTGCCAGCAGTTACGTGGGGTCAGGGGGGGATGAGCAGTTCTTC. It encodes CASSYVGSGGDEQFF.

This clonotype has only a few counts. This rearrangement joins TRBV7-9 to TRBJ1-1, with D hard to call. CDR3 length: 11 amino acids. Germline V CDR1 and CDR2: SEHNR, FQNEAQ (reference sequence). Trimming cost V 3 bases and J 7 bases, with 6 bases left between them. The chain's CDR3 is CASSLADEAFF. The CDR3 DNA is TGTGCCAGCAGCTTGGCAGATGAAGCTTTCTTT.

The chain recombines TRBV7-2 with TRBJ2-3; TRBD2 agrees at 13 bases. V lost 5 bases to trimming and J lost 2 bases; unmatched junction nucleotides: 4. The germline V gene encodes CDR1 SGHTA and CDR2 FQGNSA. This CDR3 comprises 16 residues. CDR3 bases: TGTGCCAGCAGCCCGGGACTAGCGGGGATCACAGATACGCAGTATTTT. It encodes CASSPGLAGITDTQYF.

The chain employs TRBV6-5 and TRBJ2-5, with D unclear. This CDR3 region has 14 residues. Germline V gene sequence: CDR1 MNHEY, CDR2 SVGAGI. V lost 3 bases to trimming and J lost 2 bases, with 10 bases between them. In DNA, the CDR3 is TGTGCCAGCAGTTATGAGTGGCAGCAAGAGACCCAGTACTTC. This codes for CASSYEWQQETQYF.